The 30 T cell receptor beta chains below all came from one sample that was sequenced in a study of blood T cells in healthy people across ages. Together with a sample-barcoded 5' primer, a J-beta primer mix was included in a second PCR lasting roughly 6 to 12 cycles. TCRdb recomputed calls from the 5' RACE reads with MiXCR, one row per CDR3 protein. In the table there are about 670,000 distinct CDR3 sequences, over 40% of which are singletons. What was sequenced was blood. The source of these receptors is a woman older than 75 in good health.

This clonotype appeared many times. The chain joins TRBV27 to TRBJ2-1; D not resolved. The V end was cut by 3 bases, the J end by 6 bases, with 6 bases between. The CDR3 has 12 amino acids. CDR1 and CDR2 (germline): MNHEY, SMNVEV (reference sequence). Here the CDR3 reads CASSFEGNEQFF. DNA for the CDR3: TGTGCCAGCAGTTTTGAAGGCAATGAGCAGTTCTTC.

For this clonotype: Given a much more abundant clone one base away, this may be a read error. The chain recombines TRBV20-1 with TRBJ1-1; D might be TRBD1 (5 bases). This CDR3 contains 15 residues. CDR1 is DFQATT, CDR2 SNEGSKA, per germline (reference sequence). The germline V and J ends were trimmed by 1 base and 4 bases, with 16 bases remaining between them. The CDR3 region is CSARGSGGESTEAFF. Written as DNA, the CDR3 is TGCAGTGCTAGAGGTAGTGGAGGGGAGAGCACTGAAGCTTTCTTT.

This clonotype was counted only a few times. A much larger clone differs by one base, so this may be a read error. This sequence joins TRBV20-1 and TRBJ1-1, with no clear D. Germline-derived CDR1 and CDR2 are DFQATT and SNEGSKA (reference sequence). The CDR3 runs 12 residues. CDR3 protein: CSALGPNAEAFF. The CDR3 nucleotides are TGCAGTGCTTTGGGTCCGAACGCTGAAGCTTTCTTT.

This clonotype appeared a single time. A read error may explain this, as a much larger clone is one base away. The rearrangement links TRBV10-3 to TRBJ2-7, with a weak D call TRBD1 (6 bases). The CDR3 runs 12 residues. Per germline, CDR1 ENHRY and CDR2 SYGVKD. The V and J ends lost 4 bases and 7 bases respectively, with 11 bases between them. The CDR3, as DNA: TGTGCCATCAGTGCCAGGGACAATGAGCAGTACTTC. Translation gives CAISARDNEQYF.

This clonotype was found many times. The V and J genes are TRBV20-1 and TRBJ2-7; D gene unclear. The germline V gene encodes CDR1 DFQATT and CDR2 SNEGSKA (reference sequence). The CDR3 loop spans 14 amino acids. Trimming left V 0 bases short and J 3 bases short, with 12 bases between. In nucleotides, the CDR3 is TGCAGTGCTAGAGAAGGGCGGACCTTCTACGAGCAGTACTTC. Translating it yields CSAREGRTFYEQYF.

The chain couples TRBV2 to TRBJ1-5; D ambiguous. The CDR3 consists of 13 residues. Germline assignment: CDR1 SNHLY and CDR2 FYNNEI. V was cut by 11 bases and J by 5 bases, with 16 bases left in between. Here the CDR3 reads CAGRGQRDQPQHF. Written as DNA, the CDR3 is TGTGCCGGAAGAGGTCAGCGGGATCAGCCCCAGCATTTT.

This clonotype was counted a few times. A much larger clone differs from this one at a single base, so this may be a read error. DNA of the CDR3: TGTGCCAGCAGCCAAGGGGACGGTCACTCCTACGAGCAGTACTTC. Encoded protein: CASSQGDGHSYEQYF. The chain employs TRBV4-2 and TRBJ2-7; D assignment may be TRBD1 or TRBD2 (5 bases each). Per the germline V gene, CDR1 is LGHNA and CDR2 is YNFKEQ. This CDR3 has 15 residues. V was pared by 1 base and J by 0 bases, with 10 bases between.

This clonotype was counted once. V and J are TRBV7-2 and TRBJ2-3, with D uncertain. Between the trimmed V and J ends, which lost 5 bases and 0 bases, there was a span of 27 bases. This CDR3 comprises 20 residues. CDR1 and CDR2 from the germline V gene are SGHTA and FQGNSA. CDR3 coding DNA: TGTGCCAGCAGCCCAATACGGTTACTGGACGGCTACACTAGCACAGATACGCAGTATTTT. The encoded protein is CASSPIRLLDGYTSTDTQYF. Full variable domain (outside the CDR3, taken from reference TRBV7-2 and TRBJ2-3): GAGVSQSPSNKVTEKGKDVELRCDPISGHTALYWYRQSLGQGLEFLIYFQGNSAPDKSGLPSDRFSAERTGGSVSTLTIQRTQQEDSAVYLCASSPIRLLDGYTSTDTQYFGPGTRLTVL.

This clonotype has ten or more counts. The rearrangement joins TRBV27 to TRBJ2-7; D is undetermined. Between the trimmed V and J ends, which lost 2 bases and 4 bases, there was a span of 15 bases. The CDR3 has 15 amino acids. CDR1 is MNHEY, CDR2 SMNVEV, per germline (reference sequence). CDR3 residues: CASSLKGGLEYEQYF. In DNA form, the CDR3 reads TGTGCCAGCAGTTTAAAAGGCGGCCTGGAATACGAGCAGTACTTC.

This clonotype was found once. The rearrangement joins TRBV20-1 to TRBJ1-6, with 11 bases matching TRBD1. Germline CDR1 and CDR2: DFQATT and SNEGSKA (reference sequence). The CDR3 contains 13 residues. After removal of 6 bases from V and 10 bases from J, the junction contained 5 bases not matched to a gene. CDR3 residues: CSAPDRGRSPLHF. For the CDR3, the DNA is TGCAGTGCCCCGGACAGGGGGCGATCACCCCTCCACTTT.

The chain combines TRBV11-2 with TRBJ1-1, with TRBD1 matching 7 bases. Trimming cost V 2 bases and J 3 bases; bases outside gene matches: 9. This CDR3 is 16 amino acids long. The V gene's germline CDR1 is SGHAT and CDR2 FQNNGV. Written as DNA, the CDR3 is TGTGCCAGCAGCTTACCGCCGACAGGGAAAGACACTGAAGCTTTCTTT. As protein: CASSLPPTGKDTEAFF.

V and J are TRBV10-3 and TRBJ2-7, with 7 bases aligning to TRBD1. Germline V gene sequence: CDR1 ENHRY, CDR2 SYGVKD. This CDR3 is 14 amino acids long. J lost 7 bases, V lost 8 bases, and 14 bases had no gene match. The CDR3 coding sequence is TGTGCCATCTGTTCCGGGACAGACTACAATGAGCAGTACTTC. It encodes CAICSGTDYNEQYF.

Only a few counts were recorded for this clonotype. The chain has TRBV7-3 and TRBJ1-6, with D unresolved. Per the germline V gene, CDR1 is SGHTA and CDR2 is FQGTGA. V was pared by 2 bases and J by 10 bases, with 9 bases between. This CDR3 is 13 amino acids long. CDR3 sequence: CASSLQPRSPLHF. In DNA, the CDR3 is TGTGCCAGCAGCTTACAACCTAGGTCACCCCTCCACTTT. The full variable domain, its missing parts supplied by reference TRBV7-3 and TRBJ1-6, is GAGVSQTPSNKVTEKGKYVELRCDPISGHTALYWYRQSLGQGPEFLIYFQGTGAADDSGLPNDRFFAVRPEGSVSTLKIQRTERGDSAVYLCASSLQPRSPLHFGNGTRLTVT.

This clonotype was seen only a few times. This chain connects TRBV5-1 to TRBJ2-2; tentative D call: TRBD2 (6 bases). V lost 6 bases, J lost 1 base, and 13 bases lay in between. The CDR3 runs to 15 residues. Looked up from germline, CDR1 is SGHRS and CDR2 is YFSETQ. CDR3 in amino acids: CASKRGSGNTGELFF. The CDR3 DNA reads as TGCGCCAGCAAACGAGGTAGCGGGAACACCGGGGAGCTGTTTTTT.

In its sample, this clonotype was seen a few times. The gene calls are TRBV12-3 or TRBV12-4 and TRBJ2-3; 8 bases agree with TRBD1. CDR3 length: 16 amino acids. With 6 bases clipped from V and 4 bases from J, the junction kept 12 bases outside the gene matches. DNA for the CDR3: TGTGCCAGCAGCGCCGCTCAGGGGGCTAGAGCAGATACGCAGTATTTT. It is translated as CASSAAQGARADTQYF.

Note on this clonotype: A much larger clone is a single base away; this may be a read error. This chain joins TRBV10-1 and TRBJ2-7, with D possibly matching TRBD2 (5 bases). Germline V gene sequence: CDR1 WNHNN, CDR2 SYGVQD (reference sequence). The CDR3 extends over 14 amino acids. Trimming removed 0 bases at V and 7 bases at J, with 13 bases between. CDR3 sequence: CASSESDYGNEQYF. CDR3 sequence (DNA): TGCGCCAGCAGTGAGTCAGATTACGGGAATGAGCAGTACTTC.

This clonotype was found a few times. The chain is built from TRBV2 and TRBJ2-5; 8 positions agree with TRBD2. J lost 11 bases, V lost 1 base, and 15 bases had no gene match. This CDR3 contains 16 residues. Per germline, CDR1 SNHLY and CDR2 FYNNEI. CDR3 DNA sequence: TGTGCCAGCAGTGAAGAAAGGGCGGGGGGCTACGATGAGCAGTACTTC. Its translation is CASSEERAGGYDEQYF.

CDR3 amino acids: CSVRDTYNEQFF. CDR3 coding DNA: TGCAGCGTTCGGGACACATACAATGAGCAGTTCTTC. This sequence joins TRBV29-1 and TRBJ2-1, with D possibly being TRBD1 (6 bases). Trimming removed 5 bases at V and 4 bases at J, with 9 bases between. The CDR3 runs 12 residues. Germline CDR1 and CDR2: SQVTM and ANQGSEA.

The table lists this clonotype with many counts. The chain links TRBV11-2 to TRBJ2-1; D unclear. The CDR3 has 11 residues. Trimming shortened V by 4 bases and J by 8 bases, and 6 bases separated the two germline ends. Germline loops: CDR1 SGHAT, CDR2 FQNNGV. The CDR3 protein is CASSSHYEQFF. In DNA form, the CDR3 reads TGTGCCAGCAGCTCCCACTATGAGCAGTTCTTC.

Only a few counts were recorded for this clonotype. The gene calls are TRBV5-6 and TRBJ2-3; tentative D call: TRBD2 (6 bases). CDR1 SGHDT and CDR2 YYEEEE come from the germline V gene. V lost 0 bases to trimming and J lost 7 bases, with 12 bases between them. The CDR3 sequence is 14 residues long. The CDR3 is CASSLEAGSNTQYF. The CDR3 DNA is TGTGCCAGCAGCTTGGAGGCGGGGTCGAATACGCAGTATTTT. The full variable domain, with the rest looked up from reference TRBV5-6 and TRBJ2-3, is DAGVTQSPTHLIKTRGQQVTLRCSPKSGHDTVSWYQQALGQGPQFIFQYYEEEERQRGNFPDRFSGHQFPNYSSELNVNALLLGDSALYLCASSLEAGSNTQYFGPGTRLTVL.

The rearrangement uses TRBV7-2 and TRBJ2-3, with TRBD2 matching 7 bases. V was clipped by 5 bases and J by 1 base; unmatched bases: 6. Germline lookup yields CDR1 SGHTA and CDR2 FQGNSA. The CDR3 runs to 15 residues. The CDR3 DNA reads TGTGCCAGCAGCCCCAGCGGGGCCCGCACAGATACGCAGTATTTT. It yields the protein CASSPSGARTDTQYF.

The chain is built from TRBV12-3 or TRBV12-4 and TRBJ2-5; no reliable D call. The CDR3 is made up of 14 amino acids. V lost 5 bases and J 5 bases, leaving 15 bases between the germline ends. Written as DNA, the CDR3 is TGTGCCAGCAGTACCGACCAAGGGTTGGAGACCCAGTACTTC. Amino acid sequence: CASSTDQGLETQYF.

CDR3: CSVRPDPNEQYF. In nucleotides, the CDR3 is TGCAGCGTTAGGCCGGACCCCAACGAGCAGTACTTC. V is TRBV29-1 and J is TRBJ2-4, with D unclear. The J call may be wrong; the DNA end is better matched by TRBJ2-7. CDR1 is SQVTM, CDR2 ANQGSEA, per germline. The CDR3 extends over 12 amino acids.

This clonotype was seen repeatedly, ten times or more. V gene TRBV7-9 combines with J gene TRBJ2-3; 9 positions match TRBD1. Per the germline V gene, CDR1 is SEHNR and CDR2 is FQNEAQ (reference sequence). CDR3 length: 16 residues. Losses at the gene ends were 5 bases for V and 2 bases for J; bases not matched to a gene: 8. CDR3 nucleotides: TGTGCCAGCAGCCAGGACAGGGGAAGGGCCACAGATACGCAGTATTTT. Protein: CASSQDRGRATDTQYF.

The J gene is TRBJ2-1, the V gene TRBV7-2, with 13 bases identical to TRBD2. CDR3 length: 16 amino acids. Losses at the gene ends were 1 base for V and 5 bases for J; bases not matched to a gene: 2. Germline CDR1 SGHTA, CDR2 FQGNSA. CDR3 sequence: CASSLVTSGGNNEQFF. CDR3 sequence (DNA): TGTGCCAGCAGCTTAGTGACTAGCGGGGGGAACAATGAGCAGTTCTTC.

Worth noting for this clonotype: A much larger clone differs by one base, so this may be a read error. The V call is TRBV10-2, the J call TRBJ1-5; possible D gene TRBD1, 5 bases. CDR3 size: 15 residues. CDR1 and CDR2 (germline): WSHSY, SAAADI. The CDR3 is CANSEKRGGNQPQHF. The CDR3 DNA is TGCGCCAACAGTGAGAAAAGGGGCGGCAATCAGCCCCAGCATTTT.

The rearrangement joins TRBV20-1 to TRBJ2-3; D remains ambiguous. CDR3 length: 11 residues. Germline loops: CDR1 DFQATT, CDR2 SNEGSKA (reference sequence). Trimming took 3 bases from V and 5 from J, leaving 6 bases between them. The CDR3 loop is CSASGEDTQYF. The CDR3 DNA follows: TGCAGTGCTAGTGGAGAAGATACGCAGTATTTT.

This clonotype was seen repeatedly, ten times or more. CDR3 DNA: TGTGCCAGCTCACCTGGAGTGGATGAGCAGTTCTTC. This translates into CASSPGVDEQFF. The chain joins TRBV18 to TRBJ2-1; D call uncertain. The V end was cut by 3 bases, the J end by 8 bases, with 8 bases between. Germline V CDR1 and CDR2: KGHSH, LQKENI. The CDR3 extends over 12 amino acids.

For this clonotype: The germline gene is not matched at one end of the junction; a read error may be the cause. The chain is built from TRBV28 and TRBJ2-4; TRBD1 aligns across 7 bases. Judging by the DNA end, TRBJ2-7 fits better; the J call may be wrong. Germline CDR1 MDHEN, CDR2 SYDVKM. This CDR3 contains 15 residues. The CDR3 here is CTSRVDRDTHYEQYF. The CDR3 DNA reads TGTACCAGCAGGGTAGACAGGGATACACACTACGAGCAGTACTTC.

To note about this clonotype: A read error may explain this, as a much larger clone is one base away. V gene TRBV7-3 combines with J gene TRBJ2-5; D is perhaps TRBD1 (6 bases). V shed 8 bases and J shed 11 bases, with 21 bases lying between them. The CDR3 length is 13 residues. CDR1 and CDR2 from the germline V gene are SGHTA and FQGTGA. For the CDR3, the DNA is TGTGCCAGCGGCCGGGACAACTACAATGAGCAGTACTTC. Translated, it gives CASGRDNYNEQYF.